Listed below are T cell receptor beta chains from one sample, sequenced in a study of early T cells in non-severe SARS-CoV-2 infection. TCRdb fed the 5' RACE reads into MiXCR, producing one record per CDR3 protein. This sample has tens of thousands of distinct CDR3 sequences, with approximately 8.8% found just once. The input for sequencing was whole blood, taken at baseline. The receptors were gathered from an adult who was a healthcare worker with PCR-confirmed SARS-CoV-2 infection or an uninfected control (not recorded which). Both conserved end residues are part of each CDR3. Fields, in order: J gene, V gene, clone size, D gene, CDR3 protein, CDR3 DNA. A D gene is named only where the DNA matches it firmly. The size entry is marked missing in some rows and otherwise reads once, few, many or a size class.

>TRBJ2-7|TRBV30|few|TRBD1
CAWGTGVSYEQYF
TGTGCCTGGGGGACAGGGGTTTCCTACGAGCAGTACTTC
>TRBJ2-1|TRBV2|few|NA
CASSEVRVSYNEQFF
TGTGCCAGCAGTGAGGTCAGGGTCTCCTACAATGAGCAGTTCTTC
>TRBJ2-1|TRBV11-3|NA|TRBD2
CASSLGTSAYNEQFF
TGTGCCAGCAGCCTGGGGACTAGCGCATACAATGAGCAGTTCTTC
>TRBJ2-6|TRBV19|NA|NA
CASKLGRISGANVLTF
TGTGCCAGTAAGCTAGGCAGAATCTCTGGGGCCAACGTCCTGACTTTC
>TRBJ2-1|TRBV12-3/TRBV12-4|many|TRBD2
CASRPGLAMVNEQFF
TGTGCCAGCAGGCCGGGACTAGCGATGGTCAATGAGCAGTTCTTC
>TRBJ2-5|TRBV29-1|many|NA
CSVAIGAGETQYF
TGCAGCGTTGCAATCGGGGCGGGGGAGACCCAGTACTTC
>TRBJ2-2|TRBV7-3|many|TRBD2
CASSPFLAGAGGELFF
TGTGCCAGCAGCCCCTTCCTAGCGGGAGCTGGCGGGGAGCTGTTTTTT
>TRBJ2-7|TRBV5-5|once|TRBD1
CASSLPGTGSSYEQYF
TGTGCCAGCAGCTTACCCGGGACAGGGAGCTCCTACGAGCAGTACTTC
>TRBJ1-5|TRBV6-6|many|TRBD1
CASSYGQGNQPQHF
TGTGCCAGCAGTTACGGACAGGGCAATCAGCCCCAGCATTTT
>TRBJ1-1|TRBV7-3|many|NA
CASSLSGWTEAFF
TGTGCCAGCAGCTTATCAGGGTGGACTGAAGCTTTCTTT